What follows is one T cell receptor (beta chain) and its context. This entry belongs to a study of blood T cell repertoires in COVID-19. Donors of Cohort 3 who recovered were those that had two negative PCRs, clearance, or symptom resolution. Repertoires were generated with immunoSEQ multiplex PCR, while TCRdb's copy carries only in-frame clones and drops some. The sample has around 290,000 clones; around 90% are singletons. The sample was PBMCs or T cells enriched from blood (not recorded which). The sequence came from a woman aged 25-40 years who had recovered from COVID-19.

Here the CDR3 DNA reads TGCGCCAGCACGCGGCTAGCAAACACCGGGGAGCTGTTTTTT. Amino acid sequence: CASTRLANTGELFF. The chain has TRBV5-1 and TRBJ2-2; D perhaps matches TRBD2 (5 bases). There are 14 residues in the CDR3. V dropped 6 bases and J dropped 2 bases, with 11 bases sitting between them. Per germline, CDR1 SGHRS and CDR2 YFSETQ.